This T cell receptor beta chain was identified during a study of chemoradiotherapy in HPV16-positive cancers. For the study at large: A couple of HPV16-positive patients' cells yielded candidate HPV-specific clones and common motifs.

Repeated repertoire sampling spanned the course of chemoradiotherapy. Broader study findings: Candidate HPV-specific clones and E7-related TCR motifs grew in tumor during treatment.

CDR1 SNHLY and CDR2 FYNNEI come from the germline V gene. The ends lost 6 bases at V and 6 bases at J; junction bases unmatched: 4. The CDR3 spans 14 residues. Of note for this clone: The antigen is not known.

The assay was immunoSEQ multiplex PCR, and TCRdb's table has in-frame clones only and misses some. The sample carries fewer than 40,000 clones, around 92% recorded once. This sequence originates from a human donor with HPV-associated anogenital cancer. The chain is built from TRBV2 and TRBJ1-6; TRBD1 aligns across 8 bases. This specimen was blood, taken from a patient who underwent chemoradiotherapy. The CDR3 here is CASRTGVSNSPLHF. CDR3 DNA sequence: TGTGCCAGCAGGACAGGGGTCAGTAATTCACCCCTCCACTTT.